The 11 T cell receptor beta chains presented below share a single source sample, sequenced in a study of PD-L1 blockade in urothelial cancer. Time point meaning: peripheral blood 6 weeks after treatment start. Libraries were prepared by immunoSEQ multiplex PCR; TCRdb keeps only in-frame clonotypes and omits some of them. The data contain 120,000 or so clones, about 83% of them singletons. This specimen consisted of PBMCs, obtained around atezolizumab (anti-PD-L1) treatment. These receptor sequences come from a man in his forties or fifties with urothelial cancer.

V usage is TRBV30 and J usage is TRBJ2-4, with D perhaps matching TRBD2 (6 bases). The CDR3 has 14 amino acids. Trimming took 0 bases from V and 6 from J, leaving 12 bases between them. The germline CDR1 and CDR2 sequences are GTSNPN and SVGIG (reference sequence). CDR3 DNA: TGTGCCTGGAGTGTCGGCGGGACGGGAAACATTCAGTACTTC. Amino acids: CAWSVGGTGNIQYF.

The rearrangement uses TRBV5-1 and TRBJ2-3, with a possible D match to TRBD1 (6 bases). Germline CDR1 and CDR2: SGHRS and YFSETQ. This CDR3 has 15 amino acids. The germline V and J ends were trimmed by 0 bases and 1 base, with 9 bases remaining between them. The CDR3 here is CASSLVGQRTDTQYF. The CDR3 DNA reads as TGCGCCAGCAGCTTGGTGGGACAACGCACAGATACGCAGTATTTT.

The genes are TRBV18 and TRBJ2-2; D perhaps matches TRBD2 (6 bases). Germline V CDR1 and CDR2: KGHSH, LQKENI. This CDR3 comprises 14 residues. The germline V and J ends were trimmed by 1 base and 7 bases, with 10 bases remaining between them. For the CDR3, the DNA is TGTGCCAGCTCACCACTACGGGGAGGCGGGGAGCTGTTTTTT. It specifies CASSPLRGGGELFF.

This sequence joins TRBV2 and TRBJ2-7, with 8 bases identical to TRBD2. The CDR3 has 15 amino acids. V gave up 0 bases and J gave up 6 bases; unmatched junction bases: 7. The V gene's germline CDR1 is SNHLY and CDR2 FYNNEI. CDR3 coding DNA: TGTGCCAGCAGTGAAGCCGGGACTAGAGCTCCCGAGCAGTACTTC. This codes for CASSEAGTRAPEQYF.

The rearrangement uses TRBV7-9 and TRBJ2-3, with TRBD2 as a possible D gene (5 bases). Germline CDR1 SEHNR, CDR2 FQNEAQ (reference sequence). Trimming removed 10 bases from V and 0 bases from J, with 14 bases in between. The CDR3 covers 14 residues. Here the CDR3 reads CANGLPTSTDTQYF. CDR3 DNA sequence: TGTGCCAACGGACTTCCGACTAGCACAGATACGCAGTATTTT.

The rearrangement joins TRBV19 to TRBJ1-2; D is perhaps TRBD1 (6 bases). V was clipped by 4 bases and J by 8 bases, with 14 bases between them. Per the germline V gene, CDR1 is LNHDA and CDR2 is SQIVND (reference sequence). The CDR3 extends over 13 amino acids. CDR3 sequence: CASSRDRFWGYTF. CDR3 nucleotide sequence: TGTGCCAGTAGTAGAGACAGGTTCTGGGGCTACACCTTC.

The V gene is TRBV6-4, the J gene TRBJ2-2; tentative D call: TRBD1 (6 bases). The CDR3 is 14 amino acids. CDR1 is MRHNA, CDR2 SNTAGT, per germline. V was shortened by 6 bases and J by 1 base, with 9 bases between the two germline ends. CDR3 nucleotides: TGTGCCAGCAGCGAACAGGGGAACACCGGGGAGCTGTTTTTT. It codes for CASSEQGNTGELFF.

The V gene is TRBV7-6, the J gene TRBJ1-2; 8 bases are a match to TRBD1. V gave up 4 bases and J gave up 3 bases; unmatched junction bases: 4. Germline lookup yields CDR1 SGHVS and CDR2 FNYEAQ. This CDR3 spans 14 amino acids. In DNA form, the CDR3 reads TGTGCCAGCAGCTCATACAGGGGGGACTATGGCTACACCTTC. Translated, it gives CASSSYRGDYGYTF.

The chain recombines TRBV9 with TRBJ2-7; 13 bases fit TRBD2. The V gene's germline CDR1 is SGDLS and CDR2 YYNGEE. V was pared by 4 bases and J by 2 bases, with 3 bases of the junction left unmatched. The CDR3 spans 15 residues. Here the CDR3 DNA reads TGTGCCAGCAGCATCGGGACTAGCGGGACCTACGAGCAGTACTTC. Its translation: CASSIGTSGTYEQYF.

V and J are TRBV7-9 and TRBJ2-2; D is unresolved. V was clipped by 3 bases and J by 7 bases, with 6 bases between them. Germline CDR1 and CDR2: SEHNR and FQNEAQ (reference sequence). CDR3 length equals 12 residues. This chain's CDR3 is CASSLSVGELFF. The CDR3 DNA sequence: TGTGCCAGCAGCTTGTCTGTCGGGGAGCTGTTTTTT.

The chain employs TRBV9 and TRBJ1-2; the match to TRBD1 covers 7 bases. Germline CDR1 and CDR2: SGDLS and YYNGEE. This CDR3 has 14 amino acids. V lost 4 bases and J lost 5; bases outside the gene matches: 8. The CDR3 coding sequence is TGTGCCAGCAGCCGGGACAGAGGGGAGTATGGCTACACCTTC. Residues: CASSRDRGEYGYTF.